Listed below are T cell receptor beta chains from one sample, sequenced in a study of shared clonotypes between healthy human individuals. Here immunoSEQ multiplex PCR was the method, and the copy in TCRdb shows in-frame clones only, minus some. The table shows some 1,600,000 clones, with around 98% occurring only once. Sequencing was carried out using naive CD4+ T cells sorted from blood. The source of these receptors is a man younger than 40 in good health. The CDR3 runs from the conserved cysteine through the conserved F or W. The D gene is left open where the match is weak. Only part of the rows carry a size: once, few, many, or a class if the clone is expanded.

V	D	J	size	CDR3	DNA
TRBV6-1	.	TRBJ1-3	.	CASSEVLLALLGNTIYF	TGTGCCAGCAGTGAAGTCCTATTGGCCCTCTTAGGAAACACCATATATTTT
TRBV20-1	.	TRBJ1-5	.	CSAAIPQAQHF	TGCAGTGCGGCCATCCCGCAGGCCCAGCATTTT
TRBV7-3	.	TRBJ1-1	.	CASSWGAPNTEAFF	TGTGCCAGCAGCTGGGGGGCGCCGAACACTGAAGCTTTCTTT
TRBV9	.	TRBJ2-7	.	CASSAFLGTAGFDEQYF	TGTGCCAGCAGCGCCTTCCTGGGGACGGCCGGGTTCGACGAGCAGTACTTC
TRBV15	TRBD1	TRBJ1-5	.	CATSRDRAFNQPQHF	TGTGCCACCAGCAGGGACAGGGCGTTCAATCAGCCCCAGCATTTT
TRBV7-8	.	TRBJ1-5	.	CASTEGGGTYQPQHF	TGTGCCAGCACCGAAGGGGGGGGAACTTATCAGCCCCAGCATTTT
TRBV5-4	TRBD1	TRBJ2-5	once	CASSLEVWDRMETQYF	TGTGCCAGCAGCTTGGAGGTTTGGGACAGGATGGAGACCCAGTACTTC
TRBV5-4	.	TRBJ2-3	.	CASSPQGTDTQYF	TGTGCCAGCAGCCCACAGGGCACAGATACGCAGTATTTT
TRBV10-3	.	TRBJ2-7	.	CAISESKVATSSYEQYF	TGTGCCATCAGTGAGTCGAAGGTCGCTACAAGCTCCTACGAGCAGTACTTC
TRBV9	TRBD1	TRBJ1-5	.	CASSVGGQLQPQHF	TGTGCCAGCAGCGTTGGGGGACAGCTTCAGCCCCAGCATTTT